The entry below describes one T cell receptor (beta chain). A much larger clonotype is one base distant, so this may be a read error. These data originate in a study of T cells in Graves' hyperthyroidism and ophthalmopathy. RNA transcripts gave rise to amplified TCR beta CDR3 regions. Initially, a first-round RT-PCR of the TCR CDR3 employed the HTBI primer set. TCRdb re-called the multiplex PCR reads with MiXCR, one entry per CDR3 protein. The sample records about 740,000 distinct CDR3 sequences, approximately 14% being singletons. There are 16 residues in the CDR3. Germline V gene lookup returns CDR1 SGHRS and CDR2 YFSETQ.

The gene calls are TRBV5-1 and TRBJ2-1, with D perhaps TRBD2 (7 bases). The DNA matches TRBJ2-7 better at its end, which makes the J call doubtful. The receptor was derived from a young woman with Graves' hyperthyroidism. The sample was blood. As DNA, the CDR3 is TGCGCCAGCAGCGACTTGGGGGCGGGAGTTGGCAATGAGCAGTACTTC. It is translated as CASSDLGAGVGNEQYF.